This T cell receptor (beta chain) was obtained from a study of blood T cell repertoires in COVID-19. On the study more broadly: Samples of COVID-19 (acute and convalescent) were obtained from the United States, Italy and Spain. PBMCs, B-cell-depleted T cells, or T cells were the source of the cDNA or gDNA that made up the material.

The CDR3 totals 15 residues. Germline lookup yields CDR1 SGDLS and CDR2 YYNGEE. The V end lost 0 bases, the J end lost 6 bases, and 12 bases lay between the germline ends. Study processing details: Using reference gene primer amplification, nucleated cell counts were estimated. The data were produced by immunoSEQ multiplex PCR, yet TCRdb's version contains in-frame clones alone and is incomplete. V, J and clone size are those of that table, while D and trimming were read from the DNA. The data contain 250,000 to 350,000 clones, 90% of them singletons. Seattle patients were enrolled while actively infected and followed longitudinally.

The chain combines TRBV9 with TRBJ2-2; TRBD2 might be the D (5 bases). The clonotype was recovered from a woman between 45 and 60 years old with COVID-19, enrolled during active disease. Source material: peripheral blood. The CDR3 loop is CASSVGVSAAGELFF. DNA of the CDR3: TGTGCCAGCAGCGTAGGCGTTAGCGCGGCCGGGGAGCTGTTTTTT.